This is a list of T cell receptor beta chains from one sample in a study of T cell repertoires in cytomegalovirus infection. TCRdb recomputed calls from the reads with MiXCR, one row per CDR3 protein. The sample records about 740,000 distinct CDR3 sequences, less than 40% being singletons. Sequenced material: PBMCs. The receptor source for this set is a human donor in good health (CMV status not recorded). Some clones in this sample may be carry-over from other donors' samples. Each CDR3 is given with its conserved first and last residue. The order of the fields is J gene, D gene, V gene, clone size, CDR3 DNA, CDR3 protein. D genes are given only for firm matches. Not all rows give a size; the values are once, few, many and, for expanded clones, a class.

J: TRBJ2-1; D: TRBD2; V: TRBV12-5; size: NA; DNA: TGTGCTAGTGGTTTAGACGGGACAGCGGGGGGCAATGAGCAGTTCTTC; CDR3: CASGLDGTAGGNEQFF
J: TRBJ1-1; D: NA; V: TRBV7-2; size: many; DNA: TGTGCCAGCAGCTTAGTATTTGGGGCCACCTTGAACACTGAAGCTTTCTTT; CDR3: CASSLVFGATLNTEAFF
J: TRBJ2-5; D: NA; V: TRBV7-2; size: few; DNA: TGTGCCAGCAGCTATCAGGACGGGGGAGAGACCCAGTACTTC; CDR3: CASSYQDGGETQYF
J: TRBJ1-2; D: NA; V: TRBV4-1; size: NA; DNA: TGCGCCAGCAGCCAAGATCCCGCCGTCTATGGCTACACCTTC; CDR3: CASSQDPAVYGYTF
J: TRBJ2-5; D: TRBD2; V: TRBV20-1; size: NA; DNA: TGCAGTCCTCTAGCGGGGGTAGAGACCCAGTACTTC; CDR3: CSPLAGVETQYF
J: TRBJ2-3; D: NA; V: TRBV5-1; size: few; DNA: TGCGCCAGCAGCTTAGTGGGTTACCTTTCGGATACGCAGTATTTT; CDR3: CASSLVGYLSDTQYF
J: TRBJ1-2; D: TRBD1; V: TRBV7-3; size: few; DNA: TGTGCCAGCAGCCCCCTGGGACAGGGAGATGGCTACACCTTC; CDR3: CASSPLGQGDGYTF
J: TRBJ2-2; D: NA; V: TRBV12-3/TRBV12-4; size: few; DNA: TGTGCCAGCAGTTCCCGGGACAAATCCGGGGAGCTGTTTTTT; CDR3: CASSSRDKSGELFF
J: TRBJ2-2; D: NA; V: TRBV7-6; size: once; DNA: TGTGCCAGCAGCCCCGGGACGGAGCCCACCGGGGAGCTGTTTTTT; CDR3: CASSPGTEPTGELFF
J: TRBJ2-5; D: NA; V: TRBV23-1; size: NA; DNA: TGCGCCAGCAGTCAACCGTCCCCCAGACATATGGAGACCCAGTACTTC; CDR3: CASSQPSPRHMETQYF
J: TRBJ2-1; D: TRBD2; V: TRBV28; size: few; DNA: TGTGCCAGCAGTTTACGGCGGTTAGCGGGAGTCGACAATGAGCAGTTCTTC; CDR3: CASSLRRLAGVDNEQFF
J: TRBJ2-7; D: TRBD1; V: TRBV11-1; size: NA; DNA: TGTGCCAGCAGACCAAACAGGGGCCTGGGGTACTACGAGCAGTACTTC; CDR3: CASRPNRGLGYYEQYF
J: TRBJ2-3; D: NA; V: TRBV7-2; size: many; DNA: TGTGCCAGCAGCTTAGGTGGGGGGGCGAATACGCAGTATTTT; CDR3: CASSLGGGANTQYF